This TCR beta chain was sequenced for a study of cytomegalovirus exposure and HLA in healthy donors. PCR employed 60 Vbeta and 13 Jbeta primers. The method was immunoSEQ multiplex PCR; TCRdb's version includes in-frame clones alone and lacks a portion of them. The sample has roughly 220,000 clones, 65% to 75% seen once. This clone came up a few times. Trimming removed 4 bases from V and 0 bases from J, with 10 bases in between. This CDR3 has 15 amino acids. Germline CDR1 SGHKS, CDR2 YYEKEE (reference sequence). Source material: PBMCs. The TCR was taken from a woman aged 25 to 39 in good health and CMV-seronegative. The chain recombines TRBV5-5 with TRBJ1-4, with D unclear. The DNA for the CDR3 is TGTGCCAGCAGCCGGGAATGGCCAACTAATGAAAAACTGTTTTTT. It translates to CASSREWPTNEKLFF.